Sequencing of this T cell receptor (beta chain) was carried out in a study of OX40 agonist ivuxolimab in advanced cancers. Study details: The study reported partial responses in three patients: one hepatocellular carcinoma, two cutaneous melanoma. Study-level results: Compared with CD4+, CD8+ T cells on average had more expanded clones. At doses 0.1 to 3.0 mg/kg, CD4+ and CD8+ clones expanded.

A word on this clone: Its cognate antigen is unknown.

Sampled blood was obtained at baseline, cycle 4 day 1, and cycle 7 day 1. The data were produced by immunoSEQ multiplex PCR, yet TCRdb's version contains in-frame clones alone and is incomplete. This table has approximately 6,600 clones, roughly 84% appearing once. This CDR3 spans 13 amino acids. V lost 0 bases, J lost 4 bases, and 7 bases lay in between. The germline V gene has CDR1 LGHNA and CDR2 YNFKEQ. The sequence was obtained from an adult with an advanced solid tumor such as melanoma, head and neck, liver or kidney cancer. The material sequenced was CD4+ or CD8+ T cells sorted from blood, taken in a trial of the OX40 agonist ivuxolimab. The chain combines TRBV4-2 with TRBJ2-7; D not resolved. In DNA, the CDR3 is TGTGCCAGCAGCCAAGACCGGAAATACGAGCAGTACTTC. Protein sequence: CASSQDRKYEQYF.